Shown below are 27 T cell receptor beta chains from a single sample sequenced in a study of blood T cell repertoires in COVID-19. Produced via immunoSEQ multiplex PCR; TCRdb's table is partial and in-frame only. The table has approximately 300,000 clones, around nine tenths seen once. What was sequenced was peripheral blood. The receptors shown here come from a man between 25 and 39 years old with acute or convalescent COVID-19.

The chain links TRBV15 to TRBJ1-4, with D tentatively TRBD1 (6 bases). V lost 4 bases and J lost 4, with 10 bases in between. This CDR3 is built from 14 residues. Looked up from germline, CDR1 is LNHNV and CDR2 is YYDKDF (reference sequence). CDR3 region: CATSKDSHNEKLFF. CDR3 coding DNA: TGTGCCACCAGCAAGGACAGTCATAATGAAAAACTGTTTTTT.

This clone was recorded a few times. The CDR3 sequence: CASSLRDGSSYEQYF. For the CDR3, the DNA is TGTGCCAGTAGCTTAAGGGACGGGAGCTCCTACGAGCAGTACTTC. The genes are TRBV19 and TRBJ2-7, with D maybe TRBD2 (6 bases). CDR1 is LNHDA and CDR2 is SQIVND in the germline V gene (reference sequence). Trimming shortened V by 6 bases and J by 0 bases, and 15 bases separated the two germline ends. The CDR3 loop spans 15 amino acids.

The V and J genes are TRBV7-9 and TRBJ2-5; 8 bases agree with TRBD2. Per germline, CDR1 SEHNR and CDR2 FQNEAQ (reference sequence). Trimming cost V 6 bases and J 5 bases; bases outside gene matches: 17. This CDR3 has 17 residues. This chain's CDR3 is CASRQSLSQPGGETQYF. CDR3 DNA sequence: TGTGCCAGCAGGCAGTCCTTATCACAGCCGGGGGGGGAGACCCAGTACTTC.

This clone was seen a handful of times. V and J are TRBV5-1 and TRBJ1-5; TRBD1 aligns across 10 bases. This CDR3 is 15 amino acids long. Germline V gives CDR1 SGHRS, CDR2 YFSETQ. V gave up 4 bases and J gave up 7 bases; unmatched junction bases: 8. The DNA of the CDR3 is TGCGCCAGCAGCCTAACCGGGACAGGGGTCCAGCCCCAGCATTTT. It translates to CASSLTGTGVQPQHF.

CDR3 loop: CSASKQQSNQPQHF. DNA for the CDR3: TGCAGTGCTAGTAAACAGCAGAGCAATCAGCCCCAGCATTTT. The J gene is TRBJ1-5, the V gene TRBV20-1; no firm D call. The CDR3 totals 14 residues. CDR1 and CDR2 from the germline V gene are DFQATT and SNEGSKA (reference sequence). Trimming removed 3 bases from V and 1 base from J, with 10 bases in between.

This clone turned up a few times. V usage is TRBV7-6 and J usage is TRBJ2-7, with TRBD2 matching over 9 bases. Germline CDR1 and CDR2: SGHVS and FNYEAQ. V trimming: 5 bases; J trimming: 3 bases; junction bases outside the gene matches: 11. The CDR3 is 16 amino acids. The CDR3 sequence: CASSQAGGGGVYEQYF. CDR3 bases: TGTGCCAGCAGCCAAGCGGGCGGCGGGGGGGTCTACGAGCAGTACTTC.

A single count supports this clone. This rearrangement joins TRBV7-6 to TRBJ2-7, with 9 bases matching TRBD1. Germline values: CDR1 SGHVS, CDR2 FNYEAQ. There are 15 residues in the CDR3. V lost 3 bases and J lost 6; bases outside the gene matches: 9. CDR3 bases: TGTGCCAGCAGCTTGGCCAACAGGGGGCTCGCCGAGCAGTACTTC. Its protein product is CASSLANRGLAEQYF.

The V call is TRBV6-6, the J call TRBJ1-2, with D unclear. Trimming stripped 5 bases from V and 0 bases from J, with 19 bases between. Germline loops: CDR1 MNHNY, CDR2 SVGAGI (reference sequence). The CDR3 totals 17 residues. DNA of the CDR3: TGTGCCAGCAGTCAAACGAAGGCCAACCTAGCTAACTATGGCTACACCTTC. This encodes CASSQTKANLANYGYTF.

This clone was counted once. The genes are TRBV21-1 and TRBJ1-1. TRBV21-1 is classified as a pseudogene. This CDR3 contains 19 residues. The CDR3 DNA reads TGTGCCAGCAGAAATGGGGGTACTCCGTGGGGGGTTGTGAACACTGAAGCTTTCTTT. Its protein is CASRNGGTPWGVVNTEAFF.

CDR3 sequence reads: CASSLTGSANTEAFF. The CDR3 DNA follows: TGTGCCAGCAGCTTGACAGGGTCCGCGAACACTGAAGCTTTCTTT. The gene calls are TRBV7-9 and TRBJ1-1, with 7 nucleotides matching TRBD1. This CDR3 comprises 15 residues. V was clipped by 3 bases and J by 1 base; unmatched bases: 5. Germline CDR1 SEHNR, CDR2 FQNEAQ (reference sequence).

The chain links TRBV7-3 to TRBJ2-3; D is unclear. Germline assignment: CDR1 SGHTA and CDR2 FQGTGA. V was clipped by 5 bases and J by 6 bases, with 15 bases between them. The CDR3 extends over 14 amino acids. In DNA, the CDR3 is TGTGCCAGCAGCCCTAATCAAATTGCGGATACGCAGTATTTT. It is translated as CASSPNQIADTQYF.

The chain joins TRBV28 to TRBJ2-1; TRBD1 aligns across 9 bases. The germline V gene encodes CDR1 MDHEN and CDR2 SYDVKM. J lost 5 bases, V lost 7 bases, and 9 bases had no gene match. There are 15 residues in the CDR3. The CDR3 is CASKAGTGWNNEQFF. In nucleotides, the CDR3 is TGTGCCAGCAAGGCCGGGACAGGGTGGAACAATGAGCAGTTCTTC.

In DNA form, the CDR3 reads TGTGCCAGACTGCTCAATCAGCCCCAGCATTTT. This translates into CARLLNQPQHF. The rearrangement links TRBV6-7 to TRBJ1-5, with D unresolved. TRBV6-7 is marked as an open reading frame, function uncertain. The CDR3 contains 11 residues. V lost 9 bases, J lost 3 bases, and 6 bases lay in between.

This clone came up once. CDR3 nucleotide sequence: TGTGCCAGCAGCCAAGATGAGGAGAGTAACTATGGCTACACCTTC. It yields the protein CASSQDEESNYGYTF. The genes are TRBV4-2 and TRBJ1-2; D remains unclear. Germline CDR1 reads LGHNA; CDR2 reads YNFKEQ. V was cut by 0 bases and J by 1 base, with 9 bases left in between. The CDR3 totals 15 residues.

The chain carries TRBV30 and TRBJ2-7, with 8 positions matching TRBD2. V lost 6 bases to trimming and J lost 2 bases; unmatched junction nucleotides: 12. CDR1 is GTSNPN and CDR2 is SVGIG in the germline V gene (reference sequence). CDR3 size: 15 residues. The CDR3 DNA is TGTGCCTGCGCCACCAGACTAGCGCCTACCTACGAGCAGTACTTC. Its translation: CACATRLAPTYEQYF.

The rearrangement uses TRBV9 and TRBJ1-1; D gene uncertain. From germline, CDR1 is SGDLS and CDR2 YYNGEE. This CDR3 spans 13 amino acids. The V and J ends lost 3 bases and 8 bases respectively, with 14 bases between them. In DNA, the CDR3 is TGTGCCAGCAGCGCTCGGCGGTGGTCGGAAGCTTTCTTT. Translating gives CASSARRWSEAFF. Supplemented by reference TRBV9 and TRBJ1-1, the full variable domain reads DSGVTQTPKHLITATGQRVTLRCSPRSGDLSVYWYQQSLDQGLQFLIQYYNGEERAKGNILERFSAQQFPDLHSELNLSSLELGDSALYFCASSARRWSEAFFGQGTRLTVV.

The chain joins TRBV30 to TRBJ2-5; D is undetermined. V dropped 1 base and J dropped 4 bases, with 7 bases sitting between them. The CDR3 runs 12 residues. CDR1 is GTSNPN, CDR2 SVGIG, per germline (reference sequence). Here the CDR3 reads CAWSELLETQYF. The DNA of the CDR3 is TGTGCCTGGAGTGAGCTATTAGAGACCCAGTACTTC.

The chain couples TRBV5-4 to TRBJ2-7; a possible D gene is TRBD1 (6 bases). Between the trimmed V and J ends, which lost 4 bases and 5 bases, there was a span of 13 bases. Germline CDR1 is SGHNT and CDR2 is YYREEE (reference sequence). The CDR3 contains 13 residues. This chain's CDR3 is CASSLPEGDEQYF. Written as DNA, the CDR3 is TGTGCCAGCAGCCTTCCCGAGGGGGACGAGCAGTACTTC.

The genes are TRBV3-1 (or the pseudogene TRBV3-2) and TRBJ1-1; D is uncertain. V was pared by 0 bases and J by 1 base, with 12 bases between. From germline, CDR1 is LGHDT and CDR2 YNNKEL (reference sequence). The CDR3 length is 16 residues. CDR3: CASSQDTGVGNTEAFF. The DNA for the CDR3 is TGTGCCAGCAGCCAAGATACCGGGGTAGGGAACACTGAAGCTTTCTTT.

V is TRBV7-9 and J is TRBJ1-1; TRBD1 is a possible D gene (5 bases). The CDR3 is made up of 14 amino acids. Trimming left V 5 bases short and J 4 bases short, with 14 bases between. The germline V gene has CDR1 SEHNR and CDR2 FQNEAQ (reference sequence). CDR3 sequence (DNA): TGTGCCAGCAGCCTGGGGGGGAGAGGCACTGAAGCTTTCTTT. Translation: CASSLGGRGTEAFF. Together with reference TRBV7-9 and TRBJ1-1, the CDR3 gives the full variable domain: DTGVSQNPRHKITKRGQNVTFRCDPISEHNRLYWYRQTLGQGPEFLTYFQNEAQLEKSRLLSDRFSAERPKGSFSTLEIQRTEQGDSAMYLCASSLGGRGTEAFFGQGTRLTVV.

The DNA of the CDR3 is TGCGCCAGCAGCCTCGGGGACAGGACGATTTCACCCCTCCACTTT. Amino acids: CASSLGDRTISPLHF. The chain combines TRBV4-1 with TRBJ1-6, with TRBD1 identical over 8 bases. The V and J ends lost 4 bases and 9 bases, in that order; junction bases with no gene match: 8. The CDR3 runs to 15 residues. Germline-derived CDR1 and CDR2 are MGHRA and YSYEKL.

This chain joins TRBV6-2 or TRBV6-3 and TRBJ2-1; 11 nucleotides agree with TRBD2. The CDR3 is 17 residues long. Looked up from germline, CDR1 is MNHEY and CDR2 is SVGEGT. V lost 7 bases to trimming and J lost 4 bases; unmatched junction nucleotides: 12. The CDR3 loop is CASNPGPRLAGYNEQFF. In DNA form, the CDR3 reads TGTGCCAGCAACCCCGGGCCGCGACTAGCGGGATACAATGAGCAGTTCTTC.

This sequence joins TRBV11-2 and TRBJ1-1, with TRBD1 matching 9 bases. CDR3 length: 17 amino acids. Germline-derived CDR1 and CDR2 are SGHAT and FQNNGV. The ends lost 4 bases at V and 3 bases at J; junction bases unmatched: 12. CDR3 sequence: CASSSSPGQGRDTEAFF. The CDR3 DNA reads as TGTGCCAGCAGCTCCTCCCCGGGACAGGGTAGGGACACTGAAGCTTTCTTT. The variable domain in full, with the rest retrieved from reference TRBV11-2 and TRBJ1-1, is EAGVAQSPRYKIIEKRQSVAFWCNPISGHATLYWYQQILGQGPKLLIQFQNNGVVDDSQLPKDRFSAERLKGVDSTLKIQPAKLEDSAVYLCASSSSPGQGRDTEAFFGQGTRLTVV.

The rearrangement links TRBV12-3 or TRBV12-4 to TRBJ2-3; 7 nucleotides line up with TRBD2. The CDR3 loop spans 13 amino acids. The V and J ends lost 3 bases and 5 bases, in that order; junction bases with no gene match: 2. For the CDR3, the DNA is TGTGCCAGCAGTTTGAGCGGGGAAGATACGCAGTATTTT. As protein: CASSLSGEDTQYF.

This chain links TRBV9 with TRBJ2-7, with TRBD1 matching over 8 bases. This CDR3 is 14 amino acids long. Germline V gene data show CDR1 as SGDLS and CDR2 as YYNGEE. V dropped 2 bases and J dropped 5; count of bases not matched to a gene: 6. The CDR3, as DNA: TGTGCCAGCAGCGTTGGACAGGGAGGAGACGAGCAGTACTTC. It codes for CASSVGQGGDEQYF.

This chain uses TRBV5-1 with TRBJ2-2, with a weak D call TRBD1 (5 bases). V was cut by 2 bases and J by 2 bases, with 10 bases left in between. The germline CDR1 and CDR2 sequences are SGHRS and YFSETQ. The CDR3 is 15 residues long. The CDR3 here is CASSLRTRNTGELFF. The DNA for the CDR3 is TGCGCCAGCAGCTTACGGACAAGAAACACCGGGGAGCTGTTTTTT.

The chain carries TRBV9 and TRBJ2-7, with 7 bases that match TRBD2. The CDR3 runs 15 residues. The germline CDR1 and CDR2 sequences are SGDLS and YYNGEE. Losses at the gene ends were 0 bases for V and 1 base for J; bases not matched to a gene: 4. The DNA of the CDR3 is TGTGCCAGCAGCGTAGATCCAGCGGGATCCTACGAGCAGTACTTC. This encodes CASSVDPAGSYEQYF.